One and the same sample provided the 23 T cell receptor beta chains below, sequenced in a study of shared clonotypes between healthy human individuals. The repertoire was sequenced with immunoSEQ multiplex PCR; TCRdb's copy has only in-frame clones and lacks some. Here the sample spans approximately 940,000 clones, around three quarters being singletons. The specimen was memory CD4+ T cells sorted from blood. Subset in this sample: CD45RA-negative fraction. These receptors came from a young man in good health.

Notes on this clone: Other DNA sequences in this specimen translate into the identical CDR3. J is TRBJ1-2 and V is TRBV2; 9 positions match TRBD1. The trim removed 6 bases at V and 1 base at J, leaving 3 bases unmatched. Germline CDR1 SNHLY, CDR2 FYNNEI. The CDR3 runs 14 residues. The CDR3 reads CASSLGQGNYGYTF. CDR3 nucleotide sequence: TGTGCCAGCAGCCTGGGACAGGGTAACTATGGCTACACCTTC.

The rearrangement joins TRBV11-2 to TRBJ2-2; TRBD1 or TRBD2 may be the D gene (6 bases each). V was clipped by 1 base and J by 7 bases, with 10 bases between them. This CDR3 has 14 amino acids. Germline assignment: CDR1 SGHAT and CDR2 FQNNGV. For the CDR3, the DNA is TGTGCCAGCAGCTTAGGAGGGGGGATCGGGGAGCTGTTTTTT. Protein sequence: CASSLGGGIGELFF.

The rearrangement links TRBV19 to TRBJ2-7; D call uncertain. The CDR3 sequence is 16 residues long. CDR1 and CDR2 (germline): LNHDA, SQIVND (reference sequence). The V and J ends lost 1 base and 0 bases respectively, with 13 bases between them. The CDR3 DNA follows: TGTGCCAGTAGTATAGGAAGTTTGGCCGGCTCCTACGAGCAGTACTTC. Its translation: CASSIGSLAGSYEQYF.

This clone turned up a few times. The gene calls are TRBV30 and TRBJ1-3, with TRBD1 identical over 7 bases. This CDR3 comprises 16 residues. Germline values: CDR1 GTSNPN, CDR2 SVGIG (reference sequence). V lost 0 bases and J lost 2; bases outside the gene matches: 7. The CDR3 loop is CAWSVGDRRTGNTIYF. The CDR3 DNA follows: TGTGCCTGGAGTGTTGGGGACAGAAGAACTGGAAACACCATATATTTT.

The chain links TRBV30 to TRBJ2-3, with 9 bases identical to TRBD2. This CDR3 comprises 15 residues. J was trimmed by 4 bases and V by 4 bases; bases with no gene match: 9. Germline assignment: CDR1 GTSNPN and CDR2 SVGIG (reference sequence). For the CDR3, the DNA is TGTGCCTGGACCCCAGGAGGCGGGGGGGCAGATACGCAGTATTTT. Its translation is CAWTPGGGGADTQYF.

The chain has TRBV5-1 and TRBJ2-2; 7 bases are a match to TRBD2. V shed 1 base and J 7 bases; nucleotides not matched to a gene: 10. Germline V CDR1 and CDR2: SGHRS, YFSETQ. The CDR3 is 16 amino acids. CDR3 in DNA: TGCGCCAGCAGCTTGTCCCTCGCCACGGGGGGCGGGGAGCTGTTTTTT. Its protein is CASSLSLATGGGELFF.

The rearrangement uses TRBV18 and TRBJ1-2; D ambiguous. The CDR3 is made up of 11 amino acids. Germline V CDR1 and CDR2: KGHSH, LQKENI. The ends were cut back, 6 bases at V and 2 bases at J, with 4 bases in the middle. The CDR3 protein is CASSYNYGYTF. The CDR3 DNA follows: TGTGCCAGCTCGTACAACTATGGCTACACCTTC.

The chain links TRBV7-8 to TRBJ2-3; the match to TRBD2 covers 15 bases. Germline CDR1 reads SGHVS; CDR2 reads FQNEAQ. The junction had 4 bases not matched to a gene; V was cut back by 3 bases and J by 6 bases. The CDR3 is 16 residues long. As DNA, the CDR3 is TGTGCCAGCAGCTTCGCTGGGACTAGCGGGGGGGATACGCAGTATTTT. Translating gives CASSFAGTSGGDTQYF. The whole variable domain, filled in from reference TRBV7-8 and TRBJ2-3, reads GAGVSQSPRYKVAKRGQDVALRCDPISGHVSLFWYQQALGQGPEFLTYFQNEAQLDKSGLPSDRFFAERPEGSVSTLKIQRTQQEDSAVYLCASSFAGTSGGDTQYFGPGTRLTVL.

The genes are TRBV9 and TRBJ2-1; 11 positions match TRBD1. Trimming at V came to 1 base and at J to 4 bases, leaving 1 base not matched to a gene. Germline V gives CDR1 SGDLS, CDR2 YYNGEE. This CDR3 region has 15 residues. CDR3 sequence (DNA): TGTGCCAGCAGCGTACGGGACAGGGGGTACAATGAGCAGTTCTTC. It specifies CASSVRDRGYNEQFF.

This clone turned up a few times. This chain joins TRBV20-1 and TRBJ1-2; D gene uncertain. V was pared by 3 bases and J by 9 bases, with 11 bases between. The CDR3 is made up of 11 amino acids. Germline CDR1 reads DFQATT; CDR2 reads SNEGSKA (reference sequence). The CDR3 DNA is TGCAGTGCTAGCGAGGGATCTAGCTACACCTTC. Translating it yields CSASEGSSYTF.

This clone appeared a single time. J is TRBJ2-1 and V is TRBV2; 7 bases line up with TRBD1. V lost 5 bases, J lost 0 bases, and 7 bases stayed unmatched. The CDR3 has 16 residues. Germline CDR1 reads SNHLY; CDR2 reads FYNNEI. CDR3 sequence (DNA): TGTGCCAGCAGTATTACCGACAGGGCCTCCTACAATGAGCAGTTCTTC. Its protein product is CASSITDRASYNEQFF.

The CDR3 DNA sequence: TGTGCCTGGAGTAGACAGGAAATGCAGTATTTT. This translates into CAWSRQEMQYF. The chain has TRBV30 and TRBJ2-3; the D gene is possibly TRBD1 (6 bases). V lost 2 bases to trimming and J lost 11 bases, with 11 bases between them. The germline V gene has CDR1 GTSNPN and CDR2 SVGIG (reference sequence). The CDR3 has 11 amino acids. Full variable domain (missing parts from reference TRBV30 and TRBJ2-3): SQTIHQWPATLVQPVGSPLSLECTVEGTSNPNLYWYRQAAGRGLQLLFYSVGIGQISSEVPQNLSASRPQDRQFILSSKKLLLSDSGFYLCAWSRQEMQYFGPGTRLTVL.

This clone was detected once. The chain combines TRBV5-4 with TRBJ1-2; D is unresolved. The CDR3 sequence is 13 residues long. The V gene's germline CDR1 is SGHNT and CDR2 YYREEE (reference sequence). Trimming stripped 4 bases from V and 0 bases from J, with 7 bases between. The CDR3 here is CASSKDPNYGYTF. The CDR3 DNA is TGTGCCAGCAGCAAGGACCCTAACTATGGCTACACCTTC. The complete variable domain, with remaining parts taken from reference TRBV5-4 and TRBJ1-2, reads ETGVTQSPTHLIKTRGQQVTLRCSSQSGHNTVSWYQQALGQGPQFIFQYYREEENGRGNFPPRFSGLQFPNYSSELNVNALELDDSALYLCASSKDPNYGYTFGSGTRLTVV.

V and J are TRBV14 and TRBJ1-3, with TRBD1 as a possible D gene (5 bases). The CDR3 totals 16 residues. V was cut by 4 bases and J by 0 bases, with 13 bases left in between. Germline V lookup: CDR1 SGHDN, CDR2 FVKESK. As DNA, the CDR3 is TGTGCCAGCAGCCGTACCGGGGCCCGCTCTGGAAACACCATATATTTT. Encoded protein: CASSRTGARSGNTIYF.

As DNA, the CDR3 is TGTGCCAGCAGCGTTTTCTACGAGCAGTACTTC. It translates to CASSVFYEQYF. The genes are TRBV7-2 and TRBJ2-7; unclear D gene. V lost 5 bases and J lost 3, with 5 bases in between. CDR3 length: 11 residues. CDR1 and CDR2 (germline): SGHTA, FQGNSA.

V usage is TRBV25-1 and J usage is TRBJ2-1; 10 positions match TRBD2. Germline-derived CDR1 and CDR2 are MGHDK and SYGVNS. Germline trimming cut 7 bases from V and 6 bases from J; bases unmatched to any gene: 6. The CDR3 is 14 amino acids. The CDR3: CASNLAGASNEQFF. The DNA of the CDR3 is TGTGCCAGCAACCTAGCGGGGGCTAGCAATGAGCAGTTCTTC.

The chain uses TRBV4-1 and TRBJ2-7; possible D gene TRBD2, 5 bases. Trimming took off 3 bases at V and 0 bases at J, with 6 bases between the two ends. CDR1 and CDR2 (germline): MGHRA, YSYEKL. This CDR3 is 13 amino acids long. The CDR3 loop reads CASSHGVSYEQYF. The CDR3 coding sequence is TGCGCCAGCAGCCACGGGGTCTCCTACGAGCAGTACTTC.

CDR3 region: CASSSELGMSNHGYTF. CDR3 nucleotide sequence: TGTGCCAGCAGCTCCGAGTTGGGGATGTCAAACCATGGCTACACCTTC. The chain is built from TRBV9 and TRBJ1-2; D not resolved. The CDR3 extends over 16 amino acids. Trimming stripped 4 bases from V and 6 bases from J, with 22 bases between. Germline loops: CDR1 SGDLS, CDR2 YYNGEE. Together with reference TRBV9 and TRBJ1-2, the CDR3 gives the full variable domain: DSGVTQTPKHLITATGQRVTLRCSPRSGDLSVYWYQQSLDQGLQFLIQYYNGEERAKGNILERFSAQQFPDLHSELNLSSLELGDSALYFCASSSELGMSNHGYTFGSGTRLTVV.

On this clone itself: Other nucleotide sequences in the sample specify the same CDR3. The V and J genes are TRBV18 and TRBJ2-7, with no clear D. Germline loops: CDR1 KGHSH, CDR2 LQKENI. This CDR3 has 12 residues. Trimming left V 3 bases short and J 2 bases short, with 5 bases between. CDR3 amino acids: CASSPQTYEQYF. CDR3 DNA: TGTGCCAGCTCACCGCAGACCTACGAGCAGTACTTC.

In regard to this clone: The same CDR3 also results from other DNA sequences found in this sample. V and J are TRBV9 and TRBJ2-1; the D gene is possibly TRBD2 (6 bases). This CDR3 spans 15 amino acids. Germline loops: CDR1 SGDLS, CDR2 YYNGEE. Trimming left V 0 bases short and J 4 bases short, with 11 bases between. The CDR3, as DNA: TGTGCCAGCAGCGTAGCGGGAGCTGGGTACAATGAGCAGTTCTTC. Its translation is CASSVAGAGYNEQFF.

In its sample, this clone was seen a few times. Other DNA sequences in this sample translate to the same CDR3. The V and J genes are TRBV2 and TRBJ1-4; the match to TRBD1 covers 8 bases. The germline CDR1 and CDR2 sequences are SNHLY and FYNNEI. The V gene end was trimmed by 6 bases and the J gene end by 1 base; junction bases not matched to a gene: 4. This CDR3 comprises 15 residues. The CDR3 reads CASRLGQGTNEKLFF. The CDR3 DNA reads as TGTGCCAGCAGATTAGGACAGGGAACTAATGAAAAACTGTTTTTT.

The chain carries TRBV10-3 and TRBJ2-2, with 9 bases fitting TRBD2. Per germline, CDR1 ENHRY and CDR2 SYGVKD. The CDR3 consists of 15 residues. V lost 8 bases, J lost 5 bases, and 9 bases stayed unmatched. The DNA for the CDR3 is TGTGCCATCGCCCCAGCGGGAGGTGGGACCGGGGAGCTGTTTTTT. Translated, it gives CAIAPAGGGTGELFF.

This chain joins TRBV7-9 and TRBJ2-7; D uncertain. The germline gives CDR1 SEHNR, CDR2 FQNEAQ (reference sequence). CDR3 length: 14 residues. V lost 1 base and J 2 bases, leaving 9 bases between the germline ends. The DNA of the CDR3 is TGTGCCAGCAGCTTAGGAGAACAAGCCTACGAGCAGTACTTC. This translates into CASSLGEQAYEQYF.